Following are 30 T cell receptor beta chains from one sample sequenced in a study of T-cell memory formation after mild COVID-19. Using its own MiXCR run on the 5' RACE reads, TCRdb lists one record per CDR3 protein. Of approximately 570,000 distinct CDR3 sequences in the sample, more than 15% were seen once. Sequencing used PBMCs or a T cell subset sorted from them (not recorded which). The receptors derive from an adult woman who had mild COVID-19 (a few samples of this study predate the infection). Cell type and time point are not known.

This clonotype was counted a few times. V gene TRBV5-1 combines with J gene TRBJ2-7; tentative D call: TRBD2 (7 bases). The CDR3 is made up of 16 amino acids. The germline gives CDR1 SGHRS, CDR2 YFSETQ. V lost 4 bases, J lost 5 bases, and 22 bases lay in between. DNA of the CDR3: TGCGCCAGCAGCCCCGAGGACGTAACAGGGAGGGACGAGCAGTACTTC. Amino acids: CASSPEDVTGRDEQYF.

V is TRBV12-3 or TRBV12-4 and J is TRBJ2-7; D possibly matches TRBD1 or TRBD2 (5 bases each). V dropped 11 bases and J dropped 6 bases, with 14 bases sitting between them. This CDR3 spans 11 amino acids. The CDR3 sequence: CAGRGGSEQYF. CDR3 nucleotide sequence: TGTGCCGGTCGTGGGGGTTCCGAGCAGTACTTC.

The rearrangement links TRBV24-1 to TRBJ2-3; tentatively, D is TRBD2 (5 bases). CDR3 length: 16 amino acids. V was shortened by 4 bases and J by 4 bases, with 17 bases between the two germline ends. In germline, CDR1 is KGHDR, CDR2 SFDVKD. In DNA form, the CDR3 reads TGTGCCACCAGTGACCCGGACTTGCCGGCTCCAGATACGCAGTATTTT. The encoded protein is CATSDPDLPAPDTQYF.

This clonotype has ten or more counts. V gene TRBV5-5 combines with J gene TRBJ1-2; D gene uncertain. The CDR3 has 11 amino acids. The germline gives CDR1 SGHKS, CDR2 YYEKEE (reference sequence). Trimming cost V 2 bases and J 6 bases, with 5 bases left between them. CDR3 residues: CASSFGHGYTF. CDR3 in DNA: TGTGCCAGCAGCTTCGGGCATGGCTACACCTTC.

This clonotype was counted a few times. The chain is built from TRBV12-3 or TRBV12-4 and TRBJ2-7; D assignment may be TRBD1 or TRBD2 (5 bases each). Trimming pared 7 bases from V and 0 bases from J, leaving 16 bases between. The CDR3 is 15 residues long. The DNA of the CDR3 is TGTGCCAGCACTCTAGGGACGGTGCCCTCCTACGAGCAGTACTTC. As protein: CASTLGTVPSYEQYF.

This clonotype has only a few counts. This CDR3 is CASSRDRGAYGYTF. Here the CDR3 DNA reads TGTGCCAGCAGCAGGGACAGGGGGGCCTATGGCTACACCTTC. The rearrangement joins TRBV5-6 to TRBJ1-2; 11 bases match TRBD1. V shed 4 bases and J 4 bases; nucleotides not matched to a gene: 3. CDR1 SGHDT and CDR2 YYEEEE come from the germline V gene. This CDR3 contains 14 residues. Together with reference TRBV5-6 and TRBJ1-2, the CDR3 gives the full variable domain: DAGVTQSPTHLIKTRGQQVTLRCSPKSGHDTVSWYQQALGQGPQFIFQYYEEEERQRGNFPDRFSGHQFPNYSSELNVNALLLGDSALYLCASSRDRGAYGYTFGSGTRLTVV.

The J gene is TRBJ2-5, the V gene TRBV9; possibly TRBD1 or TRBD2 for D (5 bases each). The CDR3 has 14 residues. The germline V and J ends were trimmed by 3 bases and 0 bases, with 9 bases remaining between them. Germline loops: CDR1 SGDLS, CDR2 YYNGEE. CDR3 DNA sequence: TGTGCCAGCAGCGGTTCGGGGCACCAAGAGACCCAGTACTTC. Its protein product is CASSGSGHQETQYF.

This clonotype was counted ten times or more. CDR3 sequence reads: CASSSWSPQGARYEQYF. CDR3 nucleotides: TGCGCCAGCAGCTCGTGGAGCCCTCAGGGGGCGCGATACGAGCAGTACTTC. This chain uses TRBV5-1 with TRBJ2-7, with 8 positions matching TRBD1. CDR3 size: 17 residues. The germline CDR1 and CDR2 sequences are SGHRS and YFSETQ. With V trimmed by 3 bases and J by 4 bases, 15 bases remained unmatched.

This clonotype was picked up many times. The J gene is TRBJ2-2, the V gene TRBV19; D not certain. CDR1 is LNHDA and CDR2 is SQIVND in the germline V gene (reference sequence). The germline V and J ends were trimmed by 8 bases and 0 bases, with 16 bases remaining between them. This CDR3 contains 16 residues. The CDR3 spells CASWVGGIANTGELFF. The CDR3 nucleotides read TGTGCCAGTTGGGTAGGTGGGATTGCGAACACCGGGGAGCTGTTTTTT. Complete variable domain (other parts from reference TRBV19 and TRBJ2-2): DGGITQSPKYLFRKEGQNVTLSCEQNLNHDAMYWYRQDPGQGLRLIYYSQIVNDFQKGDIAEGYSVSREKKESFPLTVTSAQKNPTAFYLCASWVGGIANTGELFFGEGSRLTVL.

This clonotype was detected a few times. The rearrangement links TRBV25-1 to TRBJ2-3; 8 bases line up with TRBD2. Germline CDR1 is MGHDK and CDR2 is SYGVNS. J gave up 1 base and V 4 bases, and 4 bases lay outside the gene matches. This CDR3 is 15 amino acids long. CDR3 in DNA: TGTGCCAGCAGTGCGAGCGGGGGTGGCACAGATACGCAGTATTTT. Its protein product is CASSASGGGTDTQYF.

This clonotype occurred many times. This chain links TRBV7-2 with TRBJ2-1; tentative D call: TRBD1 (6 bases). Germline V CDR1 and CDR2: SGHTA, FQGNSA. The V gene lost 2 bases and the J gene lost 7 bases, with 15 bases spanning the gap. The CDR3 is 15 amino acids. The CDR3 loop reads CASSLLQGRRNEQFF. The CDR3 DNA reads as TGTGCCAGCAGCTTACTACAGGGTAGGCGGAATGAGCAGTTCTTC. The full variable domain, completed using reference TRBV7-2 and TRBJ2-1, is GAGVSQSPSNKVTEKGKDVELRCDPISGHTALYWYRQSLGQGLEFLIYFQGNSAPDKSGLPSDRFSAERTGGSVSTLTIQRTQQEDSAVYLCASSLLQGRRNEQFFGPGTRLTVL.

The J gene is TRBJ1-1, the V gene TRBV7-8, with D perhaps matching TRBD1 (5 bases). Trimming took off 1 base at V and 6 bases at J, with 18 bases between the two ends. Germline-derived CDR1 and CDR2 are SGHVS and FQNEAQ. The CDR3 is 16 amino acids. CDR3: CASSLGGLVWDSEAFF. The CDR3 coding sequence is TGTGCCAGCAGCTTAGGGGGACTGGTGTGGGACTCTGAAGCTTTCTTT.

The chain has TRBV25-1 and TRBJ2-1, with a possible D match to TRBD2 (6 bases). CDR3 size: 16 residues. CDR1 and CDR2 from the germline V gene are MGHDK and SYGVNS. V lost 6 bases, J lost 4 bases, and 19 bases lay in between. Here the CDR3 DNA reads TGTGCCAGCAGCCTCATCGGGAGTGGGGTATACAATGAGCAGTTCTTC. Protein sequence: CASSLIGSGVYNEQFF.

This clonotype was seen only a few times. CDR3 sequence (DNA): TGTGCCAGCACCAAGGTGGTGGGGGGGTCAACCGGGGAGCTGTTTTTT. Encoded protein: CASTKVVGGSTGELFF. This rearrangement joins TRBV7-2 to TRBJ2-2, with 7 bases that match TRBD2. This CDR3 has 16 residues. Germline CDR1 reads SGHTA; CDR2 reads FQGNSA. V dropped 7 bases and J dropped 5; count of bases not matched to a gene: 13.

CDR3 nucleotide sequence: TGCGCCAGCAGCCAAGGTTGGAGTGGGAACACTGAAGCTTTCTTT. It codes for CASSQGWSGNTEAFF. The J gene is TRBJ1-1, the V gene TRBV4-1; D uncertain. Germline values: CDR1 MGHRA, CDR2 YSYEKL. The CDR3 extends over 15 amino acids. Trimming left V 1 base short and J 1 base short, with 10 bases between.

The J gene is TRBJ2-7, the V gene TRBV21-1; no check of the table's D call, TRBD1, against the DNA was made. TRBV21-1 is termed a pseudogene. CDR3 length: 14 residues. The CDR3 loop reads CASSKEQGGNEQYF. Written as DNA, the CDR3 is TGTGCCAGCAGCAAAGAACAGGGGGGTAACGAGCAGTACTTC.

The chain couples TRBV6-5 to TRBJ2-1; D remains ambiguous. This CDR3 contains 13 residues. Trimming took 5 bases from V and 3 from J, leaving 8 bases between them. The germline V gene has CDR1 MNHEY and CDR2 SVGAGI. For the CDR3, the DNA is TGTGCCAGCAGTCATGGACGCTACAATGAGCAGTTCTTC. It codes for CASSHGRYNEQFF.

This clonotype was found a few times. The V gene is TRBV7-6, the J gene TRBJ2-3; 7 bases map to TRBD2. This CDR3 is built from 15 residues. Germline trimming cut 5 bases from V and 2 bases from J; bases unmatched to any gene: 7. The germline V gene encodes CDR1 SGHVS and CDR2 FNYEAQ. The CDR3 bases are TGTGCCAGCAGCAACCTAGCGGAGATCACAGATACGCAGTATTTT. Its protein product is CASSNLAEITDTQYF. Full variable domain (missing parts from reference TRBV7-6 and TRBJ2-3): GAGVSQSPRYKVTKRGQDVALRCDPISGHVSLYWYRQALGQGPEFLTYFNYEAQQDKSGLPNDRFSAERPEGSISTLTIQRTEQRDSAMYRCASSNLAEITDTQYFGPGTRLTVL.

This clonotype has just a few counts. The chain combines TRBV12-3 or TRBV12-4 with TRBJ2-3, with 7 bases lining up with TRBD1. With V trimmed by 5 bases and J by 2 bases, 4 bases remained unmatched. The CDR3 length is 14 residues. CDR3 nucleotide sequence: TGTGCCAGCAGTGTGGACAGGAACACAGATACGCAGTATTTT. Translating gives CASSVDRNTDTQYF.

The V call is TRBV10-2, the J call TRBJ2-7, with D perhaps TRBD1 (7 bases). The CDR3 loop spans 17 amino acids. Germline lookup yields CDR1 WSHSY and CDR2 SAAADI. The V end was cut by 2 bases, the J end by 0 bases, with 17 bases between. CDR3 nucleotide sequence: TGCGCCAGCAGTGAGCACCGGGCGGGACAGACCTCCTACGAGCAGTACTTC. This encodes CASSEHRAGQTSYEQYF.

The rearrangement uses TRBV5-1 and TRBJ2-1, with 15 positions matching TRBD2. J gave up 6 bases and V 4 bases, and 14 bases lay outside the gene matches. This CDR3 contains 19 residues. The germline CDR1 and CDR2 sequences are SGHRS and YFSETQ. This CDR3 reads CASSTTTGLAGGAGNEQFF. The CDR3 bases are TGCGCCAGCAGCACCACCACGGGACTAGCGGGGGGAGCGGGCAATGAGCAGTTCTTC.

The chain joins TRBV27 to TRBJ1-1; D remains ambiguous. This CDR3 has 13 residues. Germline CDR1 is MNHEY and CDR2 is SMNVEV (reference sequence). V lost 0 bases, J lost 9 bases, and 11 bases lay in between. The CDR3 spells CASSLSGLTKAFF. The CDR3 nucleotides are TGTGCCAGCAGTTTATCTGGCCTCACGAAAGCTTTCTTT.

The chain employs TRBV5-6 and TRBJ1-6; D is unresolved. The germline CDR1 and CDR2 sequences are SGHDT and YYEEEE. The CDR3 has 15 residues. The V end was cut by 4 bases, the J end by 3 bases, with 11 bases between. Here the CDR3 reads CASSPRTDYNSPLHF. The CDR3 DNA is TGTGCCAGCAGCCCCCGGACGGACTATAATTCACCCCTCCACTTT. The full variable domain, its missing parts supplied by reference TRBV5-6 and TRBJ1-6, is DAGVTQSPTHLIKTRGQQVTLRCSPKSGHDTVSWYQQALGQGPQFIFQYYEEEERQRGNFPDRFSGHQFPNYSSELNVNALLLGDSALYLCASSPRTDYNSPLHFGNGTRLTVT.

This clonotype was seen more than once but under ten times. This sequence joins TRBV5-6 and TRBJ2-1; D is ambiguous. The V gene lost 4 bases and the J gene lost 4 bases, with 12 bases spanning the gap. The CDR3 spans 14 residues. Per the germline V gene, CDR1 is SGHDT and CDR2 is YYEEEE. The CDR3 protein is CASSPFRTYNEQFF. The CDR3 bases are TGTGCCAGCAGCCCATTTAGGACGTACAATGAGCAGTTCTTC.

V is TRBV27 and J is TRBJ1-6, with 8 nucleotides matching TRBD1. The CDR3 spans 16 residues. Germline lookup yields CDR1 MNHEY and CDR2 SMNVEV (reference sequence). The ends lost 3 bases at V and 5 bases at J; junction bases unmatched: 6. CDR3 loop: CASSFLQGDNNSPLHF. The CDR3 DNA is TGTGCCAGCAGTTTCTTACAGGGGGACAATAATTCACCCCTCCACTTT.

The chain uses TRBV7-6 and TRBJ1-5; D gene uncertain. The V gene lost 3 bases and the J gene lost 3 bases, with 6 bases spanning the gap. This CDR3 contains 13 residues. CDR1 is SGHVS, CDR2 FNYEAQ, per germline. The DNA for the CDR3 is TGTGCCAGCAGCTTCGGCAACAATCAGCCCCAGCATTTT. It encodes CASSFGNNQPQHF.

This clonotype was counted only a few times. This chain links TRBV6-5 with TRBJ1-1; TRBD1 might be the D (5 bases). The CDR3 covers 14 residues. Looked up from germline, CDR1 is MNHEY and CDR2 is SVGAGI. V shed 0 bases and J shed 4 bases, with 9 bases lying between them. The CDR3 sequence: CASSYSAGGTEAFF. The CDR3 nucleotides are TGTGCCAGCAGTTACTCTGCCGGGGGCACTGAAGCTTTCTTT.

This clonotype was counted a few times. The rearrangement joins TRBV11-2 to TRBJ2-1; tentative D call: TRBD2 (5 bases). There are 11 residues in the CDR3. In germline, CDR1 is SGHAT, CDR2 FQNNGV. V gave up 5 bases and J gave up 10 bases, with 9 bases separating them. Written as DNA, the CDR3 is TGTGCCAGCAGCCGAACGGGGGAGCAGTTCTTC. This sequence encodes CASSRTGEQFF. Filled out from reference TRBV11-2 and TRBJ2-1, the complete variable domain reads EAGVAQSPRYKIIEKRQSVAFWCNPISGHATLYWYQQILGQGPKLLIQFQNNGVVDDSQLPKDRFSAERLKGVDSTLKIQPAKLEDSAVYLCASSRTGEQFFGPGTRLTVL.

This clonotype was counted only a few times. The chain is built from TRBV29-1 and TRBJ1-1, with D unresolved. The CDR3 runs to 14 residues. The V end lost 7 bases, the J end lost 0 bases, and 15 bases lay between the germline ends. Germline CDR1 reads SQVTM; CDR2 reads ANQGSEA. For the CDR3, the DNA is TGCAGCGCCTGGGTAGGGCGTATGAACACTGAAGCTTTCTTT. Amino acid sequence: CSAWVGRMNTEAFF.

This clonotype was counted only a few times. The gene calls are TRBV30 and TRBJ1-2, with a tentative D call TRBD1 (5 bases). Germline V gene data show CDR1 as GTSNPN and CDR2 as SVGIG (reference sequence). The CDR3 is 13 amino acids. V was shortened by 4 bases and J by 2 bases, with 11 bases between the two germline ends. The CDR3: CAWIREGNYGYTF. The CDR3, as DNA: TGTGCCTGGATAAGGGAGGGGAACTATGGCTACACCTTC.